A single sample is the source of the 16 T cell receptor beta chains below, sequenced in a study of spatial heterogeneity in lung cancer. TCRdb re-called the 5' RACE reads through MiXCR, storing one row per CDR3 protein. The sample has approximately 56,000 distinct CDR3 sequences; roughly 8.1% are singletons. The time point is: blood at routine non-recurrence follow-up after resection. Unsorted whole RNA samples from tumor, nontumor lung or frozen PBMC were sequenced. Source: PBMCs, taken at follow-up. These receptor sequences come from a female donor with early-stage non-small cell lung cancer.

This clonotype appeared many times. The chain employs TRBV20-1 and TRBJ2-7, with 10 bases fitting TRBD2. Germline CDR1 DFQATT, CDR2 SNEGSKA (reference sequence). The CDR3 consists of 15 residues. V was clipped by 4 bases and J by 1 base; unmatched bases: 7. The chain's CDR3 is CSANPSGGGSYEQYF. The CDR3 DNA reads TGCAGTGCTAACCCCAGCGGGGGGGGATCCTACGAGCAGTACTTC.

This clonotype was picked up many times. The chain couples TRBV7-2 to TRBJ1-2, with a weak D call TRBD1 (5 bases). Trimming removed 0 bases at V and 4 bases at J, with 6 bases between. Germline CDR1 is SGHTA and CDR2 is FQGNSA. The CDR3 is made up of 13 amino acids. The DNA for the CDR3 is TGTGCCAGCAGCTTAGCAGGGACCTATGGCTACACCTTC. It specifies CASSLAGTYGYTF.

This clonotype occurred many times. The chain joins TRBV29-1 to TRBJ2-1; D tentatively fits TRBD1 or TRBD2 (5 bases each). This CDR3 contains 16 residues. Trimming shortened V by 6 bases and J by 4 bases, and 22 bases separated the two germline ends. Germline V gene sequence: CDR1 SQVTM, CDR2 ANQGSEA. CDR3 sequence reads: CSVAPEGYRPYNEQFF. CDR3 nucleotide sequence: TGCAGCGTCGCACCAGAGGGGTATCGGCCTTACAATGAGCAGTTCTTC.

V gene TRBV7-9 combines with J gene TRBJ2-7; tentatively, D is TRBD1 (5 bases). The germline V and J ends were trimmed by 2 bases and 3 bases, with 5 bases remaining between them. CDR1 SEHNR and CDR2 FQNEAQ come from the germline V gene (reference sequence). The CDR3 spans 12 residues. The CDR3 DNA reads TGTGCCAGCAGCTTAAGGGGCTACGAGCAGTACTTC. Amino acids: CASSLRGYEQYF. Drawing the rest from reference TRBV7-9 and TRBJ2-7, the complete variable domain is DTGVSQNPRHKITKRGQNVTFRCDPISEHNRLYWYRQTLGQGPEFLTYFQNEAQLEKSRLLSDRFSAERPKGSFSTLEIQRTEQGDSAMYLCASSLRGYEQYFGPGTRLTVT.

This clonotype was seen at least ten times. The J gene is TRBJ2-3, the V gene TRBV2; D ambiguous. Trimming shortened V by 6 bases and J by 0 bases, and 10 bases separated the two germline ends. The CDR3 runs to 14 residues. In germline, CDR1 is SNHLY, CDR2 FYNNEI. The CDR3 loop is CASRPHISTDTQYF. CDR3 nucleotide sequence: TGTGCCAGCAGGCCGCATATTAGCACAGATACGCAGTATTTT.

This clonotype was observed many times. The rearrangement joins TRBV7-2 to TRBJ1-4; 7 bases align to TRBD1. Germline V gene sequence: CDR1 SGHTA, CDR2 FQGNSA. This CDR3 contains 14 residues. The ends lost 5 bases at V and 5 bases at J; junction bases unmatched: 5. CDR3 amino acids: CASSPDRSNEKLFF. CDR3 coding DNA: TGTGCCAGCAGCCCGGACAGGTCGAATGAAAAACTGTTTTTT.

The rearrangement links TRBV5-1 to TRBJ2-7; no reliable D call. Trimming pared 7 bases from V and 0 bases from J, leaving 14 bases between. The CDR3 covers 14 residues. Germline-derived CDR1 and CDR2 are SGHRS and YFSETQ. CDR3 amino acids: CASADASSSYEQYF. As DNA, the CDR3 is TGCGCCAGCGCCGACGCCTCTTCCTCCTACGAGCAGTACTTC.

This chain uses TRBV28 with TRBJ1-3, with TRBD1 matching 12 bases. CDR3 length: 18 residues. The J segment lost 4 bases and the V segment lost 6 bases, leaving 13 bases of the junction unmatched. Germline CDR1 MDHEN, CDR2 SYDVKM. The CDR3 is CASSVDRDRGQRGNTIYF. In DNA form, the CDR3 reads TGTGCCAGCAGCGTTGACCGGGACAGGGGGCAGAGAGGAAACACCATATATTTT.

This chain uses TRBV20-1 with TRBJ2-4, with TRBD2 identical over 8 bases. The CDR3 has 13 amino acids. Germline CDR1 is DFQATT and CDR2 is SNEGSKA (reference sequence). Losses at the gene ends were 5 bases for V and 3 bases for J; bases not matched to a gene: 3. CDR3 region: CSAPGLVKNIQYF. As DNA, the CDR3 is TGCAGTGCTCCGGGACTAGTCAAAAACATTCAGTACTTC.

This clonotype was seen repeatedly, ten times or more. The chain employs TRBV5-1 and TRBJ1-6; unclear D gene. Per the germline V gene, CDR1 is SGHRS and CDR2 is YFSETQ. This CDR3 spans 14 amino acids. V was pared by 4 bases and J by 7 bases, with 12 bases between. The DNA of the CDR3 is TGCGCCAGCAGCCCCGGGAACGTCAATTCACCCCTCCACTTT. The encoded protein is CASSPGNVNSPLHF.

This clonotype was counted ten times or more. V is TRBV11-2 and J is TRBJ1-2; D not resolved. V dropped 5 bases and J dropped 13 bases, with 20 bases sitting between them. Per the germline V gene, CDR1 is SGHAT and CDR2 is FQNNGV. CDR3 size: 13 residues. The CDR3 is CASSPSGTAAGTF. DNA for the CDR3: TGTGCCAGCAGCCCCTCCGGCACGGCAGCAGGCACCTTC.

The chain combines TRBV20-1 with TRBJ2-5; the D is unclear. The CDR3 spans 12 residues. Trimming removed 2 bases at V and 2 bases at J, with 6 bases between. The V gene's germline CDR1 is DFQATT and CDR2 SNEGSKA (reference sequence). CDR3 bases: TGCAGTGCTAGACCCACGCAAGAGACCCAGTACTTC. This sequence encodes CSARPTQETQYF.

The V call is TRBV28, the J call TRBJ1-1, with no clear D. V shed 4 bases and J shed 2 bases, with 8 bases lying between them. Germline CDR1 is MDHEN and CDR2 is SYDVKM. The length of the CDR3 is 13 residues. Here the CDR3 DNA reads TGTGCCAGCAGTTATGGGGTTAACACTGAAGCTTTCTTT. It is translated as CASSYGVNTEAFF.

This clonotype was found a few times. The rearrangement links TRBV7-2 to TRBJ1-2; perhaps TRBD1 as D (5 bases). The germline V gene has CDR1 SGHTA and CDR2 FQGNSA. The CDR3 has 14 residues. Trimming pared 0 bases from V and 8 bases from J, leaving 13 bases between. The CDR3 here is CASSLADTARGYTF. The CDR3 DNA is TGTGCCAGCAGCTTAGCGGACACGGCGCGAGGCTACACCTTC.

This clonotype was found many times. The gene calls are TRBV5-1 and TRBJ2-7; the match to TRBD2 covers 9 bases. The CDR3 runs 15 residues. V was clipped by 3 bases and J by 6 bases; unmatched bases: 10. Per the germline V gene, CDR1 is SGHRS and CDR2 is YFSETQ. As DNA, the CDR3 is TGCGCCAGCAGCTCGAGTAGCGGGGGAAGGACCGAGCAGTACTTC. Translating gives CASSSSSGGRTEQYF. The entire variable domain, with the rest obtained from reference TRBV5-1 and TRBJ2-7, is as follows: KAGVTQTPRYLIKTRGQQVTLSCSPISGHRSVSWYQQTPGQGLQFLFEYFSETQRNKGNFPGRFSGRQFSNSRSEMNVSTLELGDSALYLCASSSSSGGRTEQYFGPGTRLTVT.

The table lists this clonotype with many counts. This chain uses TRBV2 with TRBJ2-1; 12 positions agree with TRBD1. CDR1 SNHLY and CDR2 FYNNEI come from the germline V gene. The CDR3 loop spans 14 amino acids. Trimming removed 10 bases from V and 7 bases from J; junction bases left unmatched: 8. The CDR3 coding sequence is TGTGCCACCAAAAGGGACAGGGGGCAAAATGAGCAGTTCTTC. The encoded protein is CATKRDRGQNEQFF.